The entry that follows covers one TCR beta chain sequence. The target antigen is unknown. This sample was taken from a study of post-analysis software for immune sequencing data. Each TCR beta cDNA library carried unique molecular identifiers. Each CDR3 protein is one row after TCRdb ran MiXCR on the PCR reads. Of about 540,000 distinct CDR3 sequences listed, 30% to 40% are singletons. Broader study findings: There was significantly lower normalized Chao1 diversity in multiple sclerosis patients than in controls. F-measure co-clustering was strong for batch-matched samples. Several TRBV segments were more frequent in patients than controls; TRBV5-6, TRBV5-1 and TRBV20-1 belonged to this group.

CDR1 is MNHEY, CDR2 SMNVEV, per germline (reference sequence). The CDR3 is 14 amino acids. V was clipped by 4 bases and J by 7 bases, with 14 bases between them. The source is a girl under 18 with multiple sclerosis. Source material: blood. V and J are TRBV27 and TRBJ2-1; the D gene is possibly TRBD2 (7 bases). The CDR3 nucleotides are TGTGCCAGCAGTTGGGGGGGGCCGGGTAATGAGCAGTTCTTC. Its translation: CASSWGGPGNEQFF.